A single sample is the source of the 14 T cell receptor beta chains below, sequenced in a study of OX40 agonist ivuxolimab in advanced cancers. Library creation used the immunoSEQ multiplex PCR assay. The immuneACCESS repertoire file appears here via TCRdb, limited to in-frame rearrangements. These files lack a portion of the clones; in checked studies, under half of the deficit traces to unresolved V genes, and the cause of the others is not known. The table for this sample lists some 97,000 clones; around nine tenths of them were counted only once. Clones ranked in the top ten supply 0.16% of the sample. Sequences were derived from CD4+ or CD8+ T cells sorted from blood, sampled in a trial of the OX40 agonist ivuxolimab. The receptor set was obtained from an adult with an advanced solid tumor such as melanoma, head and neck, liver or kidney cancer.

The chain employs TRBV2 and TRBJ2-7; weak D call: TRBD2 (6 bases). The CDR3 is 15 residues long. With 0 bases removed from V and 3 bases from J, the gap between germline ends came to 12 bases. Germline V CDR1 and CDR2: SNHLY, FYNNEI. The CDR3 here is CASSEAPGLIYEQYF. The CDR3 DNA is TGTGCCAGCAGTGAAGCCCCGGGACTTATCTACGAGCAGTACTTC.

The V call is TRBV7-2, the J call TRBJ2-7; a possible D gene is TRBD1 (5 bases). The length of the CDR3 is 14 residues. Between the trimmed V and J ends, which lost 2 bases and 2 bases, there was a span of 10 bases. The germline gives CDR1 SGHTA, CDR2 FQGNSA. The CDR3 DNA reads as TGTGCCAGCAGCTTATCCCAGGGTCCCTACGAGCAGTACTTC. Its protein product is CASSLSQGPYEQYF.

V usage is TRBV1 and J usage is TRBJ2-3; the D segment call TRBD1 is taken from the table without a DNA check. TRBV1 is designated a pseudogene. The CDR3 spans 15 residues. In DNA, the CDR3 is TGCACCAGCAGCCCGGACAGGGGAGGCACAGATACGCAGTATTTT. It codes for CTSSPDRGGTDTQYF.

The gene calls are TRBV4-2 and TRBJ2-1; the D is unclear. Germline V gene data show CDR1 as LGHNA and CDR2 as YNFKEQ. V gave up 0 bases and J gave up 0 bases, with 3 bases separating them. This CDR3 is built from 14 residues. The CDR3 spells CASSQEPSYNEQFF. In DNA, the CDR3 is TGTGCCAGCAGCCAAGAACCCTCCTACAATGAGCAGTTCTTC.

This chain connects TRBV10-3 to TRBJ2-3; D possibly corresponds to TRBD2 (7 bases). Germline V gene sequence: CDR1 ENHRY, CDR2 SYGVKD. The CDR3 has 17 residues. V was clipped by 2 bases and J by 3 bases, with 18 bases between them. CDR3 nucleotides: TGTGCCATCAGTGAGAGTCGCGTGGGAGGGGGAACAGATACGCAGTATTTT. Its translation: CAISESRVGGGTDTQYF.

The chain recombines TRBV30 with TRBJ2-1; unclear D gene. The CDR3 has 14 residues. Trimming stripped 1 base from V and 6 bases from J, with 13 bases between. Germline V gene data show CDR1 as GTSNPN and CDR2 as SVGIG (reference sequence). The CDR3 reads CAWSAPPLANEQFF. In nucleotides, the CDR3 is TGTGCCTGGAGTGCCCCGCCCCTGGCCAATGAGCAGTTCTTC.

The V call is TRBV28, the J call TRBJ2-7; D gene ambiguous. The CDR3 has 15 residues. Germline CDR1 MDHEN, CDR2 SYDVKM. Trimming removed 6 bases at V and 9 bases at J, with 24 bases between. In nucleotides, the CDR3 is TGTGCCAGCAGAAACATGGGCCCGTCCAGGCACGGGCAGTACTTC. This translates into CASRNMGPSRHGQYF.

The chain employs TRBV6-5 and TRBJ1-1; D ambiguous. The CDR3 covers 13 residues. Germline values: CDR1 MNHEY, CDR2 SVGAGI. V was cut by 8 bases and J by 1 base, with 11 bases left in between. The CDR3 DNA follows: TGTGCCAGCCGACGCCATCAGAACACTGAAGCTTTCTTT. It codes for CASRRHQNTEAFF.

This clone was recorded once. CDR3 bases: TGTGCCGGTTCGGGGGGGACAAGGGTAGAGACCCAGTACTTC. Its protein is CAGSGGTRVETQYF. The rearrangement uses TRBV6-1 and TRBJ2-5; 8 nucleotides align to TRBD2. The J segment lost 4 bases and the V segment lost 11 bases, leaving 12 bases of the junction unmatched. The CDR3 is made up of 14 amino acids. Germline assignment: CDR1 MNHNS and CDR2 SASEGT.

The chain uses TRBV5-1 and TRBJ1-1, with D tentatively TRBD1 (6 bases). The V and J ends lost 2 bases and 1 base respectively, with 18 bases between them. This CDR3 region has 17 residues. The V gene's germline CDR1 is SGHRS and CDR2 YFSETQ. In nucleotides, the CDR3 is TGCGCCAGCAGCTTCCCACAGGGAAACCCCGGGAACACTGAAGCTTTCTTT. It translates to CASSFPQGNPGNTEAFF.

This clone was found a few times. This rearrangement joins TRBV27 to TRBJ1-1, with D possibly TRBD1 on 5 matching bases. Germline lookup yields CDR1 MNHEY and CDR2 SMNVEV (reference sequence). Trimming removed 3 bases at V and 4 bases at J, with 9 bases between. CDR3 length: 13 amino acids. The CDR3 DNA reads as TGTGCCAGCAGTTTGGGGACCGTCACTGAAGCTTTCTTT. Its translation: CASSLGTVTEAFF.

This chain links TRBV27 with TRBJ2-3; TRBD2 agrees at 9 bases. This CDR3 comprises 15 residues. Unmatched junction bases numbered 7, after V lost 5 bases and J lost 4 bases. CDR1 MNHEY and CDR2 SMNVEV come from the germline V gene (reference sequence). CDR3 sequence: CASSNPGLASDTQYF. CDR3 nucleotide sequence: TGTGCCAGCAGTAATCCGGGACTAGCCTCAGATACGCAGTATTTT.

The chain is built from TRBV19 and TRBJ1-1, with TRBD1 as a possible D gene (6 bases). V lost 8 bases and J lost 0, with 10 bases in between. The germline V gene has CDR1 LNHDA and CDR2 SQIVND (reference sequence). The CDR3 totals 13 residues. In DNA, the CDR3 is TGTGCCAGTGGGGGCGATCTGAACACTGAAGCTTTCTTT. The encoded protein is CASGGDLNTEAFF.

This chain links TRBV5-1 with TRBJ2-1; D might be TRBD1 (6 bases). CDR3 length: 15 amino acids. Germline CDR1 is SGHRS and CDR2 is YFSETQ. The V gene lost 4 bases and the J gene lost 6 bases, with 17 bases spanning the gap. The DNA for the CDR3 is TGCGCCAGCAGCAACCAGGGGAAGGGTGTCAATGAGCAGTTCTTC. It encodes CASSNQGKGVNEQFF. The entire variable domain, with the rest obtained from reference TRBV5-1 and TRBJ2-1, is as follows: KAGVTQTPRYLIKTRGQQVTLSCSPISGHRSVSWYQQTPGQGLQFLFEYFSETQRNKGNFPGRFSGRQFSNSRSEMNVSTLELGDSALYLCASSNQGKGVNEQFFGPGTRLTVL.